Listed here are 8 T cell receptor beta chains from one sample, sequenced in a study of tissue T cells after allogeneic stem cell transplantation (dated by TCRdb to about 2022). The time point label corresponds to: recipient (host-origin) PBMCs collected before allo-HCT. The method was the immunoSEQ multiplex PCR assay. TCRdb holds this immuneACCESS table with in-frame rearrangements only. Some clones are missing; in checked studies, unresolved V genes explain under half, and the rest has no known cause. The sample table records approximately 30,000 clones; roughly 85% of these occur just once. The top ten clonotypes cover more than 3% of the sample. Specimen: blood, collected before transplantation. The receptors were gathered from a woman between 18 and 49 years old who later had graft-versus-host disease after an allogeneic stem cell transplant.

This chain uses TRBV29-1 with TRBJ2-7; 8 nucleotides line up with TRBD2. This CDR3 comprises 15 residues. Trimming at V came to 5 bases and at J to 5 bases, leaving 14 bases not matched to a gene. Germline V gives CDR1 SQVTM, CDR2 ANQGSEA. In DNA form, the CDR3 reads TGCAGCGTTCGGTACTCGGGGGGGTACCCAAACGAGCAGTACTTC. Protein product: CSVRYSGGYPNEQYF.

In this sample, this clone turned up once. The J gene is TRBJ1-1, the V gene TRBV11-1, with D unresolved. Trimming left V 2 bases short and J 0 bases short, with 4 bases between. The CDR3 has 13 amino acids. CDR1 and CDR2 from the germline V gene are SGHAT and FQDESV (reference sequence). The CDR3 loop reads CASSLTMNTEAFF. In DNA, the CDR3 is TGTGCCAGCAGCTTAACGATGAACACTGAAGCTTTCTTT.

The CDR3 spells CASSYLMNTEAFF. CDR3 coding DNA: TGTGCCAGCAGTTACCTTATGAACACTGAAGCTTTCTTT. The genes are TRBV5-4 and TRBJ1-1; D call uncertain. V shed 5 bases and J shed 0 bases, with 8 bases lying between them. Germline CDR1 reads SGHNT; CDR2 reads YYREEE (reference sequence). The CDR3 totals 13 residues.

This chain links TRBV7-2 with TRBJ2-7; perhaps TRBD2 as D (6 bases). V dropped 5 bases and J dropped 2 bases, with 10 bases sitting between them. CDR1 and CDR2 from the germline V gene are SGHTA and FQGNSA. The CDR3 is made up of 13 amino acids. The CDR3 nucleotides are TGTGCCAGCAGCAGTGGCGGGGCCTACGAGCAGTACTTC. This sequence encodes CASSSGGAYEQYF.

The chain links TRBV28 to TRBJ1-5; unclear D gene. The ends were cut back, 6 bases at V and 3 bases at J, with 15 bases in the middle. The CDR3 spans 15 residues. Germline lookup yields CDR1 MDHEN and CDR2 SYDVKM. The DNA for the CDR3 is TGTGCCAGCAGCCCTCGGGCCGGCCTCAATCAGCCCCAGCATTTT. It specifies CASSPRAGLNQPQHF.

The chain joins TRBV19 to TRBJ1-5; D remains unclear. V was trimmed by 3 bases and J by 5 bases, leaving 5 bases between them. The CDR3 is 12 amino acids. CDR1 LNHDA and CDR2 SQIVND come from the germline V gene (reference sequence). CDR3 in DNA: TGTGCCAGTAGTATGGAGGATCAGCCCCAGCATTTT. The encoded protein is CASSMEDQPQHF.

Here the CDR3 DNA reads TGCAGTGCTAGAGCCGGGGGCATATATTTT. It codes for CSARAGGIYF. The chain carries TRBV20-1 and TRBJ1-3; tentatively, D is TRBD1 (5 bases). Germline-derived CDR1 and CDR2 are DFQATT and SNEGSKA (reference sequence). V shed 1 base and J shed 12 bases, with 7 bases lying between them. CDR3 length: 10 amino acids.

This chain uses TRBV5-5 with TRBJ1-1, with unresolved D. Germline assignment: CDR1 SGHKS and CDR2 YYEKEE (reference sequence). CDR3 length equals 14 residues. V lost 0 bases to trimming and J lost 4 bases, with 10 bases between them. In DNA form, the CDR3 reads TGTGCCAGCAGCTTGGACCCCAAGGCCACTGAAGCTTTCTTT. It encodes CASSLDPKATEAFF.